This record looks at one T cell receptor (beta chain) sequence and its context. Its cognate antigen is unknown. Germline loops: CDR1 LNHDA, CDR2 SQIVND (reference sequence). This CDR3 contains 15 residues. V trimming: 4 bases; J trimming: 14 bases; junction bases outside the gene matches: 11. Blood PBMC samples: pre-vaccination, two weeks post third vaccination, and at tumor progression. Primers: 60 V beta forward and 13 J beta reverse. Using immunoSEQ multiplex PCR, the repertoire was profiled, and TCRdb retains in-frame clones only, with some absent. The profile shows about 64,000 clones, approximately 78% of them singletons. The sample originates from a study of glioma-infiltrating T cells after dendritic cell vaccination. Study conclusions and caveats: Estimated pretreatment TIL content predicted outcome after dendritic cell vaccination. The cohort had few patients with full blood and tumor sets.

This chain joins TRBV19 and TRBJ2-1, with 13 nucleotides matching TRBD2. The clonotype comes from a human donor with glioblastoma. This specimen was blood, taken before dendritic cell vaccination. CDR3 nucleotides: TGTGCCAGTAGTACCCGCGGGACTAGCGGGGTGTCGGAGTTCTTC. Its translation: CASSTRGTSGVSEFF.